A single sample is the source of the 6 T cell receptor beta chains below, sequenced in a study of T cells in Graves' hyperthyroidism and ophthalmopathy. Amplification yielded TCR beta CDR3 regions, with RNA transcripts as the source. RT-PCR in the first round (using the HTBI primer set) targeted the TCR CDR3. TCRdb independently ran MiXCR on the multiplex PCR reads; one entry per CDR3 protein. The sample includes about 96,000 distinct CDR3 sequences, 51% of them seen just once. Sequences were obtained from blood. All receptors come from a woman in her 40s with Graves' hyperthyroidism.

Ten or more counts support this clonotype. The chain couples TRBV12-3 or TRBV12-4 to TRBJ1-2; a weak D match, TRBD1 (5 bases). The CDR3 covers 15 residues. V dropped 4 bases and J dropped 4 bases, with 16 bases sitting between them. CDR3: CASSSQGVRAYGYTF. The CDR3 bases are TGTGCCAGCAGTTCCCAGGGAGTTCGCGCCTATGGCTACACCTTC.

This clonotype turned up a few times. V usage is TRBV25-1 and J usage is TRBJ2-7; the match to TRBD1 covers 7 bases. CDR3 size: 13 residues. Germline V gene data show CDR1 as MGHDK and CDR2 as SYGVNS. The V segment lost 8 bases and the J segment 7 bases; nucleotides outside the gene matches: 11. For the CDR3, the DNA is TGTGCCAGCTCCTTTGAGGGGGCGGCGGAGCAGTACTTC. It encodes CASSFEGAAEQYF.

This chain links TRBV7-8 with TRBJ2-7, with 10 positions matching TRBD1. CDR3 length: 15 amino acids. V lost 2 bases, J lost 0 bases, and 1 base stayed unmatched. Germline CDR1 SGHVS, CDR2 FQNEAQ. Written as DNA, the CDR3 is TGTGCCAGCAGCTTATGGACAGGGGGCTCCTACGAGCAGTACTTC. Amino acids: CASSLWTGGSYEQYF.

This clonotype was found many times. CDR3 protein: CASGWAASGNTIYF. The CDR3 DNA reads TGTGCCAGCGGCTGGGCAGCCTCTGGAAACACCATATATTTT. This sequence joins TRBV6-5 and TRBJ1-3; no clear D. Trimming removed 8 bases at V and 0 bases at J, with 11 bases between. The CDR3 extends over 14 amino acids. Germline loops: CDR1 MNHEY, CDR2 SVGAGI.

The V gene is TRBV7-2, the J gene TRBJ2-2; D could derive from TRBD1 or TRBD2 (6 bases each). V was shortened by 5 bases and J by 8 bases, with 21 bases between the two germline ends. The length of the CDR3 is 16 residues. Germline V CDR1 and CDR2: SGHTA, FQGNSA. The CDR3, as DNA: TGTGCCAGCAGCCGGGCGGGGACGGGGGCCCGAGGGGAGCTGTTTTTT. Translation: CASSRAGTGARGELFF.

This clonotype was seen many times. The rearrangement links TRBV7-2 to TRBJ2-2; 12 bases are a match to TRBD2. The ends lost 8 bases at V and 7 bases at J; junction bases unmatched: 11. This CDR3 has 16 residues. Germline CDR1 SGHTA, CDR2 FQGNSA. CDR3 loop: CASSDPTSGRSGELFF. The CDR3 nucleotides read TGTGCCAGCTCTGACCCGACTAGCGGGAGAAGCGGGGAGCTGTTTTTT. Using reference TRBV7-2 and TRBJ2-2 for the parts outside the CDR3, the full variable domain is GAGVSQSPSNKVTEKGKDVELRCDPISGHTALYWYRQSLGQGLEFLIYFQGNSAPDKSGLPSDRFSAERTGGSVSTLTIQRTQQEDSAVYLCASSDPTSGRSGELFFGEGSRLTVL.